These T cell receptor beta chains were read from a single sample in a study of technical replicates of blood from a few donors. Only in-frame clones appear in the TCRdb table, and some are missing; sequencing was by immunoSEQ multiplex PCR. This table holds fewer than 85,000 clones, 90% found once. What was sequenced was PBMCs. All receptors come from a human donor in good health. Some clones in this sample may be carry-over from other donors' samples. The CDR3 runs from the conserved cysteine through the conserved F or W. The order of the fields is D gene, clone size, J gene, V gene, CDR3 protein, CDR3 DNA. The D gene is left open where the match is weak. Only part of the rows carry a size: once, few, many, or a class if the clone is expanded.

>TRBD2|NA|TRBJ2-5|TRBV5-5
CASSLVLAGYQETQYF
TGTGCCAGCAGCTTGGTTTTAGCGGGGTACCAAGAGACCCAGTACTTC
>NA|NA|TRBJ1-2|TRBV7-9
CASSLSEKSGGYTF
TGTGCCAGCAGCTTATCCGAGAAATCGGGAGGCTACACCTTC
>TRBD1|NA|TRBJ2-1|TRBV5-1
CASSAGTGANEQFF
TGCGCCAGCAGCGCGGGGACAGGGGCAAATGAGCAGTTCTTC
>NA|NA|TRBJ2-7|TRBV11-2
CASSLAGNRNEQYF
TGTGCCAGCAGCTTAGCAGGGAATCGGAACGAGCAGTACTTC
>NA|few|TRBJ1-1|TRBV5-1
CASSLGRGRTNTEAFF
TGCGCCAGCAGCTTGGGGCGGGGTCGGACGAACACTGAAGCTTTCTTT
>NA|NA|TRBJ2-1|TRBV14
CASSQDLSSSEQFF
TGTGCCAGCAGCCAAGATCTTAGCTCTAGTGAGCAGTTCTTC
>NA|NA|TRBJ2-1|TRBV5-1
CASSSPTSSYNEQFF
TGCGCCAGCAGCTCGCCGACAAGCTCCTACAATGAGCAGTTCTTC
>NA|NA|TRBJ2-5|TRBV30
CAWSYGGETQYF
TGTGCCTGGAGTTACGGGGGAGAGACCCAGTACTTC
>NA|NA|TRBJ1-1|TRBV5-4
CASSSPTVELAEAFF
TGTGCCAGCAGCTCCCCAACGGTCGAATTGGCTGAAGCTTTCTTT
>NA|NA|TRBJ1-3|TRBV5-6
CASSLGRFSGNTIYF
TGTGCCAGCAGCTTGGGCAGGTTCTCTGGAAACACCATATATTTT
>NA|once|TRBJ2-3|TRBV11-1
CASRPTGKDTQYF
TGTGCCAGCAGACCTACAGGGAAGGATACGCAGTATTTT
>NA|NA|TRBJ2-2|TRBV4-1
CASSQVRFTGELFF
TGCGCCAGCAGCCAGGTCAGGTTCACCGGGGAGCTGTTTTTT
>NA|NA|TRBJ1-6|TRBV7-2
CASSKIQGASGSPLHF
TGTGCCAGCAGCAAAATACAGGGTGCCTCGGGTTCACCCCTCCACTTT
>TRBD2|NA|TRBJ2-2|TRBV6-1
CASSDIAGGHTGELFF
TGTGCCAGCAGTGACATAGCGGGGGGGCATACCGGGGAGCTGTTTTTT
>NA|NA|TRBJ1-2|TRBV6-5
CASSYGDEGYGYTF
TGTGCCAGCAGTTACGGGGATGAGGGCTATGGCTACACCTTC
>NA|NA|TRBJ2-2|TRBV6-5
CASSYSIATAAGELFF
TGTGCCAGCAGTTACTCGATCGCAACAGCAGCCGGGGAGCTGTTTTTT
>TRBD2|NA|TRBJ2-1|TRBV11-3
CASSLGSGRAGGNNEQFF
TGTGCCAGCAGCTTAGGTAGCGGGAGGGCCGGGGGAAACAATGAGCAGTTCTTC
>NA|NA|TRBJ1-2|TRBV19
CASSIQASGYTF
TGTGCCAGTAGTATCCAGGCTAGCGGCTACACCTTC
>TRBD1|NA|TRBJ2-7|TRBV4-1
CASSPVPGQGGTYEQYF
TGCGCCAGCAGCCCGGTCCCGGGACAGGGGGGGACCTACGAGCAGTACTTC
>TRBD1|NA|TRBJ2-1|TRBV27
CASSVRIRDRGINEQFF
TGTGCCAGCAGTGTAAGAATCCGGGACAGGGGGATAAATGAGCAGTTCTTC
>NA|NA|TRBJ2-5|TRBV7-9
CASSLALTGFLQETQYF
TGTGCCAGCAGCTTAGCGCTCACAGGCTTCCTTCAAGAGACCCAGTACTTC
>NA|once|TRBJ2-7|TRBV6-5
CARYEEFHDSYEQYF
TGTGCCAGGTATGAGGAGTTCCATGATTCCTACGAGCAGTACTTC
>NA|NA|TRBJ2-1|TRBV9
CASSVDGGAPSYNEQFF
TGTGCCAGCAGCGTAGATGGGGGGGCGCCCTCCTACAATGAGCAGTTCTTC
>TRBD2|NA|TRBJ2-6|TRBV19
CASRRTSGGYSGANVLTF
TGTGCCAGTAGGCGGACTAGCGGGGGTTACTCTGGGGCCAACGTCCTGACTTTC
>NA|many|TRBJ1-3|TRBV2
CASQGSGNTIYF
TGTGCCAGCCAGGGTTCTGGAAACACCATATATTTT
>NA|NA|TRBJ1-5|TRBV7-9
CASSLGRDSQPQHF
TGTGCCAGCAGCTTAGGGAGGGATTCTCAGCCCCAGCATTTT
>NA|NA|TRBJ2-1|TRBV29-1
CSVVPGGLNEQFF
TGCAGCGTAGTCCCCGGGGGGCTTAATGAGCAGTTCTTC
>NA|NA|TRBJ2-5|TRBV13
CASSLALRGRLGETQYF
TGTGCCAGCAGCTTAGCCTTGCGGGGGCGCCTAGGAGAGACCCAGTACTTC
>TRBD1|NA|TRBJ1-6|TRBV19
CASSPQGAWSPLHF
TGTGCCAGTAGTCCGCAGGGGGCCTGGTCACCCCTCCACTTT